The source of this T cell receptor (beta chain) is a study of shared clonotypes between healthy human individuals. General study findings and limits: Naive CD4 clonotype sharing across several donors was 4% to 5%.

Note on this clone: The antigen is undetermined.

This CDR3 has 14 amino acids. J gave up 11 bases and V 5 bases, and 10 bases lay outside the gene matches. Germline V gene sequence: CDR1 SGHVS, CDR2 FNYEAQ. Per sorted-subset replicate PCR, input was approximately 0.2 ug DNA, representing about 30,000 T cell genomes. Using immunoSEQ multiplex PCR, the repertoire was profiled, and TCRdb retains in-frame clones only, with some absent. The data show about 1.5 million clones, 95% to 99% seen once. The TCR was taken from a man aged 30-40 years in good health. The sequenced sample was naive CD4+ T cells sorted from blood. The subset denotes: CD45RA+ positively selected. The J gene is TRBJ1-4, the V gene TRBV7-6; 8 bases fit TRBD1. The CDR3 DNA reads TGTGCCAGCAGCCCTTCCCAGACAGGGGTGAAACTGTTTTTT. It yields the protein CASSPSQTGVKLFF. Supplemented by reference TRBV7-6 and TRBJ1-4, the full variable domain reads GAGVSQSPRYKVTKRGQDVALRCDPISGHVSLYWYRQALGQGPEFLTYFNYEAQQDKSGLPNDRFSAERPEGSISTLTIQRTEQRDSAMYRCASSPSQTGVKLFFGSGTQLSVL.